This TCR beta chain emerged from a study of metastatic and nonmetastatic thyroid tumors. Across the whole study: A comparison of repertoires was made across blood and tumor or nodule tissue from malignant and benign thyroid patients. Points from the study as a whole: Significantly higher TCR beta diversity was reportedly seen in malignant thyroid tumors than benign nodules, in blood and tumor.

Authors' data handling: A classifier for distant metastasis in papillary thyroid cancer was constructed using CDR3 differences observed across clinicopathological groups. TCRdb re-called clones via MiXCR from the PCR reads. It is TCRdb's table, rather than the study itself, that gives the V and J calls and clone size. The sample contains 25,000 to 35,000 clones, approximately 22% of which appear only once. Patients underwent thyroid surgery, and none had received any treatment before it. The table lists this clone with many counts. What it recognizes is unknown. The V gene lost 4 bases and the J gene lost 2 bases, with 9 bases spanning the gap. CDR3 length: 13 amino acids. Germline V gene sequence: CDR1 MDHEN, CDR2 SYDVKM.

Material for sequencing was blood. The chain couples TRBV28 to TRBJ2-7; unclear D gene. This sequence originates from a female donor with papillary thyroid cancer or a benign thyroid nodule (not recorded which). Some clones in this sample may be carry-over from other donors' samples. The CDR3 sequence is CASSSSITYEQYF. Written as DNA, the CDR3 is TGTGCCAGCAGTTCGTCTATTACCTACGAGCAGTACTTC.